This T cell receptor beta chain is from a study of T cells in Graves' hyperthyroidism and ophthalmopathy. The cohort's ophthalmopathy patients, a group with duration under 3 months, had a Clinical Activity Score of at least 3 and a NOSPECS grade of at least 4. This clonotype appeared many times. TCR beta CDR3 regions were amplified from RNA. HTBI primers were used for first-round RT-PCR of the TCR CDR3. TCRdb analysed the multiplex PCR reads with MiXCR anew, one entry per CDR3 protein. The sample yields about 350,000 distinct CDR3 sequences, roughly 18% seen once. Sequencing input: blood. The sequence came from a woman aged 35 to 49 with Graves' ophthalmopathy.

Here the CDR3 reads CASSFEGRGYEQYF. The CDR3 region has the DNA TGTGCCAGCAGTTTTGAGGGGCGAGGGTACGAGCAGTACTTC. This chain connects TRBV27 to TRBJ2-7, with D perhaps assigned TRBD1 or TRBD2 (5 bases each). The germline V gene encodes CDR1 MNHEY and CDR2 SMNVEV (reference sequence). The CDR3 spans 14 residues. The V end was cut by 3 bases, the J end by 4 bases, with 13 bases between.